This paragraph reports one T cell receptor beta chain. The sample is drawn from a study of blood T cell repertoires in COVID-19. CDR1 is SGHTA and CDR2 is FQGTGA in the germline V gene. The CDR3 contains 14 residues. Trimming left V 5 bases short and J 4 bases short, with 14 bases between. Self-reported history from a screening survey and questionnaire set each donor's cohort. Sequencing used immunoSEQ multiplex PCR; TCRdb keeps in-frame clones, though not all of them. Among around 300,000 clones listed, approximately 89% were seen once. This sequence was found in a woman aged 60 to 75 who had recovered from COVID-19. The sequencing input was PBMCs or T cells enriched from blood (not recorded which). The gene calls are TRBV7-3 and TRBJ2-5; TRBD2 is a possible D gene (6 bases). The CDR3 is CASSPLTSLETQYF. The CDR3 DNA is TGTGCCAGCAGCCCCCTAACTAGCCTAGAGACCCAGTACTTC.